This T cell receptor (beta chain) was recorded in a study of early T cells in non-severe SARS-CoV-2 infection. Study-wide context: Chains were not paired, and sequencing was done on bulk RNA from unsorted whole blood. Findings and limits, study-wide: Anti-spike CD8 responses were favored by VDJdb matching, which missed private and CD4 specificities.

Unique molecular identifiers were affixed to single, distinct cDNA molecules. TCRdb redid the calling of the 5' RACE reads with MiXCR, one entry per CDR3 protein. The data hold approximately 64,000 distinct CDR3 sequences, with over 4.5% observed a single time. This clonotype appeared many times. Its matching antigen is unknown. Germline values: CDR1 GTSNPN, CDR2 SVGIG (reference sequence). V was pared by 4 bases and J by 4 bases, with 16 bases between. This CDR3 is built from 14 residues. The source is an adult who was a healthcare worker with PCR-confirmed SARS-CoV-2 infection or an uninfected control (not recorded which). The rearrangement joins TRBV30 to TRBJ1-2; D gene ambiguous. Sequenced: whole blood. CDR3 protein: CAWTHGGLFYGYTF. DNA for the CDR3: TGTGCCTGGACCCATGGAGGACTGTTCTATGGCTACACCTTC.